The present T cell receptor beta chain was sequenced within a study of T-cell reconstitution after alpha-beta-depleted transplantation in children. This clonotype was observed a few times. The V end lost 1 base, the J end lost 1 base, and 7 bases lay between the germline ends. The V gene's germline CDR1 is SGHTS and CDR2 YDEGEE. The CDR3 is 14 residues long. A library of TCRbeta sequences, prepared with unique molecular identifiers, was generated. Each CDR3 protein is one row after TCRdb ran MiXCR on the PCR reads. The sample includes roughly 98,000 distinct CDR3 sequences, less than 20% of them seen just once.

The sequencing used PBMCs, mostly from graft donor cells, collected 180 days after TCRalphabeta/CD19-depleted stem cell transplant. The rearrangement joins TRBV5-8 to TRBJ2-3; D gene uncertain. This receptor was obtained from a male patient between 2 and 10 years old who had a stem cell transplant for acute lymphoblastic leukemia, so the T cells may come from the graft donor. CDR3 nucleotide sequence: TGTGCCAGCAGCTTGTCTATGGGCACAGATACGCAGTATTTT. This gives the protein CASSLSMGTDTQYF.